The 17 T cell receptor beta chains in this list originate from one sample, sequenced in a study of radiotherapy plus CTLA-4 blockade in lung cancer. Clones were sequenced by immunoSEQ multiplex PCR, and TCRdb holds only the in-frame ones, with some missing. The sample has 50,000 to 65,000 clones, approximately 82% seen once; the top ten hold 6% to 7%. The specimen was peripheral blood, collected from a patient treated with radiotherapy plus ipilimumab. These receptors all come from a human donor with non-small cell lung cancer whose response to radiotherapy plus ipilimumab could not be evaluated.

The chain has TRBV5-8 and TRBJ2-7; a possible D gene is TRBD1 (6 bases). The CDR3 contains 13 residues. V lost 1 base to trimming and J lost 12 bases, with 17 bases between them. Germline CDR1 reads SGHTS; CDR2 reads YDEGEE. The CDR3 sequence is CASSLRTHRDPYF. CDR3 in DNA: TGTGCCAGCAGCTTGAGGACCCACAGGGATCCGTACTTC.

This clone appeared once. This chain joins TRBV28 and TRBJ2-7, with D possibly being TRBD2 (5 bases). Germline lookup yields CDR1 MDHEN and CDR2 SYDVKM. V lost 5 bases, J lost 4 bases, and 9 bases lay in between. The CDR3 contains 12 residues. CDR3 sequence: CASSQSGYEQYF. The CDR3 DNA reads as TGTGCCAGCAGTCAATCGGGGTACGAGCAGTACTTC.

The CDR3 bases are TGTGCCAGCAGTTTATCAGGGGCTAGGGAGCAGTACTTC. Its translation is CASSLSGAREQYF. This rearrangement joins TRBV27 to TRBJ2-7; a possible D gene is TRBD1 (5 bases). CDR3 length: 13 residues. Germline CDR1 reads MNHEY; CDR2 reads SMNVEV (reference sequence). V was clipped by 0 bases and J by 7 bases, with 10 bases between them.

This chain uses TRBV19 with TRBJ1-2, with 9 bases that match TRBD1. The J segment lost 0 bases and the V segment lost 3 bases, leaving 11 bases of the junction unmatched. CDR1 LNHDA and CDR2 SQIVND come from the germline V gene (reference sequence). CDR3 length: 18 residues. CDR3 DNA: TGTGCCAGTAGTATCCAACCGGGACAGGGCTTCGCTAACTATGGCTACACCTTC. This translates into CASSIQPGQGFANYGYTF.

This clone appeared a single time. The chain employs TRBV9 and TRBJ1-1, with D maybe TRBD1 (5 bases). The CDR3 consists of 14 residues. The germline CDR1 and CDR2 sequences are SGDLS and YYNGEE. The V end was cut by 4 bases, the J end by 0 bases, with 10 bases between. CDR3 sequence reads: CASSPDTLNTEAFF. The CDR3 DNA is TGTGCCAGCAGCCCGGACACTCTGAACACTGAAGCTTTCTTT. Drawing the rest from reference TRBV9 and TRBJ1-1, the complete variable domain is DSGVTQTPKHLITATGQRVTLRCSPRSGDLSVYWYQQSLDQGLQFLIQYYNGEERAKGNILERFSAQQFPDLHSELNLSSLELGDSALYFCASSPDTLNTEAFFGQGTRLTVV.

This chain's CDR3 is CASSVGTENYGYTF. The CDR3 DNA follows: TGTGCCAGCAGCGTAGGGACAGAGAACTATGGCTACACCTTC. The chain joins TRBV9 to TRBJ1-2; a possible D gene is TRBD1 (6 bases). Germline CDR1 SGDLS, CDR2 YYNGEE. Trimming cost V 0 bases and J 2 bases, with 8 bases left between them. The CDR3 consists of 14 residues.

For the CDR3, the DNA is TGTGCCAGCAGTGAAGCGTGGGGGGGAGGGGCTGAAGCTTTCTTT. Its protein product is CASSEAWGGGAEAFF. The chain is built from TRBV6-1 and TRBJ1-1; D perhaps matches TRBD1 (5 bases). The germline gives CDR1 MNHNS, CDR2 SASEGT. Trimming took 0 bases from V and 6 from J, leaving 14 bases between them. The CDR3 contains 15 residues.

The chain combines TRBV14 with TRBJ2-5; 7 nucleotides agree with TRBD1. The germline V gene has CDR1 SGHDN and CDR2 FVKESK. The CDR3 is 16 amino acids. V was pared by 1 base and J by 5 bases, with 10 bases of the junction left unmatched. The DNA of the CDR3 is TGTGCCAGCAGCCAAGGACAGGGTAGAATCGCGGAGACCCAGTACTTC. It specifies CASSQGQGRIAETQYF. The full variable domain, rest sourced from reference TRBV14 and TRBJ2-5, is EAGVTQFPSHSVIEKGQTVTLRCDPISGHDNLYWYRRVMGKEIKFLLHFVKESKQDESGMPNNRFLAERTGGTYSTLKVQPAELEDSGVYFCASSQGQGRIAETQYFGPGTRLLVL.

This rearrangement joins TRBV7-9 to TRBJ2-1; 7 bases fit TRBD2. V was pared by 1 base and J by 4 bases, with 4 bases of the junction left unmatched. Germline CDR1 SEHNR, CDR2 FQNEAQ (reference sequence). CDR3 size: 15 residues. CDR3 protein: CASSLDGGLYNEQFF. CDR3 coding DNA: TGTGCCAGCAGCTTAGACGGGGGGTTATACAATGAGCAGTTCTTC.

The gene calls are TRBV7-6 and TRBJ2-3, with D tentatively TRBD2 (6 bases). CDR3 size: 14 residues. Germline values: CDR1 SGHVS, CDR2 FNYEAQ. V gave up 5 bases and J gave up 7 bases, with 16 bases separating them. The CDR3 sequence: CASSLSPGEYTQYF. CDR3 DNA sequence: TGTGCCAGCAGCCTCTCTCCGGGGGAATATACGCAGTATTTT.

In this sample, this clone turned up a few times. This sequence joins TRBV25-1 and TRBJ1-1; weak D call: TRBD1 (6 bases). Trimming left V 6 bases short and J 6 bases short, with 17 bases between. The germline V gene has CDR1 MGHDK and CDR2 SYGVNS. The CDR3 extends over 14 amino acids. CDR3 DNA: TGTGCCAGCAGCTGGGACATTCACACACCTGAAGCTTTCTTT. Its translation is CASSWDIHTPEAFF. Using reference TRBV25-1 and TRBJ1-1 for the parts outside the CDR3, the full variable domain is EADIYQTPRYLVIGTGKKITLECSQTMGHDKMYWYQQDPGMELHLIHYSYGVNSTEKGDLSSESTVSRIRTEHFPLTLESARPSHTSQYLCASSWDIHTPEAFFGQGTRLTVV.

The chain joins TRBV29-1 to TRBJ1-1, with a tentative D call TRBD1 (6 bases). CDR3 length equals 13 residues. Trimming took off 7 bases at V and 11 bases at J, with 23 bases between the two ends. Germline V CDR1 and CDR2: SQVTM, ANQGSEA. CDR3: CSASKQGLGGAFF. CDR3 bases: TGCAGCGCCTCAAAGCAGGGGCTCGGGGGGGCTTTCTTT.

Here the CDR3 reads CASSYSRGTGGGEQYF. CDR3 DNA sequence: TGTGCCAGCAGTTACTCGAGGGGCACCGGTGGGGGGGAGCAGTACTTC. The gene calls are TRBV6-5 and TRBJ2-5, with 7 nucleotides matching TRBD2. Germline trimming cut 0 bases from V and 11 bases from J; bases unmatched to any gene: 15. The CDR3 is 16 residues long. The V gene's germline CDR1 is MNHEY and CDR2 SVGAGI.

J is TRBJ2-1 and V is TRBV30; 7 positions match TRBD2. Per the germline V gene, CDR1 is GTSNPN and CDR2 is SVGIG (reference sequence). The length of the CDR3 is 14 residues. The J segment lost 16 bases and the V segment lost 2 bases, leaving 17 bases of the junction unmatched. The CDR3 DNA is TGTGCCTGGAGTATTGGCGGGAGAACTCCTCAGGAATTCTTC. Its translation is CAWSIGGRTPQEFF.

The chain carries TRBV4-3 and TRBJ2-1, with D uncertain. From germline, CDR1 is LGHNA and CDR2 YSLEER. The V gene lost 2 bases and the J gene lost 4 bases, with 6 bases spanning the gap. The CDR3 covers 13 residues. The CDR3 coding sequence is TGCGCCAGCAGCCAACAGGTTTACAATGAGCAGTTCTTC. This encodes CASSQQVYNEQFF.

CDR3 in amino acids: CASRRGSSGTYEQYF. The CDR3 DNA reads TGTGCCAGCAGACGGGGTTCTAGCGGGACCTACGAGCAGTACTTC. V gene TRBV6-5 combines with J gene TRBJ2-7; TRBD2 agrees at 9 bases. V lost 6 bases, J lost 2 bases, and 8 bases stayed unmatched. The CDR3 spans 15 residues. The germline gives CDR1 MNHEY, CDR2 SVGAGI.

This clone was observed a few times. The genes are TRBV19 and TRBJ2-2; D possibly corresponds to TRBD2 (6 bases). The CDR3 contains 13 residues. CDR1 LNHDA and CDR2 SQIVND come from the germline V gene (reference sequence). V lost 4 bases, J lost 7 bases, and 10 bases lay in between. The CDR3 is CASSRRGIGELFF. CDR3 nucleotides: TGTGCCAGTAGTAGGCGGGGTATCGGGGAGCTGTTTTTT.